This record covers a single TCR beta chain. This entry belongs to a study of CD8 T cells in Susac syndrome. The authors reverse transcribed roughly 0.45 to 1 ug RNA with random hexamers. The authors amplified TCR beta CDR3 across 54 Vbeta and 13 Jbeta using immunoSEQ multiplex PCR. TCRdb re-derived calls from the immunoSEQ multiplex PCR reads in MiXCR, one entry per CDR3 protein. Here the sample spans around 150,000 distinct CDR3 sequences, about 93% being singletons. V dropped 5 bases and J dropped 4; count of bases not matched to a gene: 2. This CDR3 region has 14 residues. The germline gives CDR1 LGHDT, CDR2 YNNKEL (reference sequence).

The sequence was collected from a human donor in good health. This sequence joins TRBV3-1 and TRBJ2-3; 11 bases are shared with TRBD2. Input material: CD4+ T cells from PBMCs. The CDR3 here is CASSVTSGADTQYF. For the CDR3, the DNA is TGTGCCAGCAGCGTGACTAGCGGGGCAGATACGCAGTATTTT.